Below, one TCR beta chain is given with its context. Antigen: not known. This sample is part of a study of response to subunit inactivated influenza vaccine. Study-wide results and limits: The authors offered the suggestion that each seasonal influenza vaccination recruits few new T cells.

From the RT-PCR reads, TCRdb called clonotypes with MiXCR, one entry per CDR3 protein. The table includes about 570,000 distinct CDR3 sequences, roughly 12% detected once. The clonotype originates from a man over 45 who received an inactivated influenza vaccine. The specimen was PBMCs from blood, collected on the day of vaccination.

CDR3 DNA: TGTGCCAGCAGTTCAATAGCGGGGGGGACGGAGACCCAGTACTTC. It codes for CASSSIAGGTETQYF. The gene calls are TRBV11-2 and TRBJ2-5; TRBD2 aligns across 11 bases. The trim removed 6 bases at V and 5 bases at J, leaving 8 bases unmatched. CDR3 length: 15 amino acids. CDR1 SGHAT and CDR2 FQNNGV come from the germline V gene. The full variable domain, completed using reference TRBV11-2 and TRBJ2-5, is EAGVAQSPRYKIIEKRQSVAFWCNPISGHATLYWYQQILGQGPKLLIQFQNNGVVDDSQLPKDRFSAERLKGVDSTLKIQPAKLEDSAVYLCASSSIAGGTETQYFGPGTRLLVL.